The source of this T cell receptor (beta chain) is a study of beta chain features in type 1 diabetes. As every portion of the isolated RNA was reverse transcribed, the sequencing read expressed TCRB transcripts. Method: immunoSEQ multiplex PCR; TCRdb's copy keeps in-frame clones and lacks some. Among 150,000 to 190,000 clones listed, over 8.5% were seen once. Looked up from germline, CDR1 is LGHNA and CDR2 is YNFKEQ. This CDR3 contains 13 residues. V lost 1 base and J lost 6; bases outside the gene matches: 3. This clonotype was sampled from a man in his late teens or twenties in good health. The rearrangement links TRBV4-2 to TRBJ2-7; 7 bases map to TRBD1. The sequencing sample was made of central memory CD4+ T cells from blood. CDR3 in amino acids: CASSQGTGREQYF. CDR3 in DNA: TGTGCCAGCAGCCAAGGGACAGGCCGCGAGCAGTACTTC.